These 16 T cell receptor beta chains share one sample of origin, sequenced in a study of blood T cell repertoires in COVID-19. Clones were sequenced by immunoSEQ multiplex PCR, and TCRdb holds only the in-frame ones, with some missing. The sample gives approximately 100,000 clones, roughly 80% of which show up once; about 4.3% is in the top ten. Sequencing was done on a sample of peripheral blood. The source of these receptors is a man aged 60 to 69 with acute or convalescent COVID-19.

The chain uses TRBV5-6 and TRBJ1-1, with D possibly TRBD1 on 6 matching bases. The CDR3 is 15 residues long. The germline V gene has CDR1 SGHDT and CDR2 YYEEEE. The V and J ends lost 4 bases and 7 bases respectively, with 20 bases between them. The CDR3 region is CASSLYGDTRLEAFF. The CDR3, as DNA: TGTGCCAGCAGCCTCTACGGGGACACCCGTCTTGAAGCTTTCTTT.

On this clone: The junction departs from germline at one end; a sequencing error may be responsible. Different DNA sequences within this sample yield the same CDR3. The chain uses TRBV10-2 and TRBJ2-1; TRBD2 agrees at 11 bases. The germline gives CDR1 WSHSY, CDR2 SAAADI. There are 18 residues in the CDR3. The CDR3 spells CASSESIAGGILGNEQFF. DNA of the CDR3: TGCGCCAGTAGTGAGTCTATAGCGGGAGGGATTTTGGGTAATGAGCAGTTCTTC.

V gene TRBV12-1 combines with J gene TRBJ1-1; the table gives TRBD1 as D, unverified against the DNA. TRBV12-1 constitutes a pseudogene. The CDR3 spans 19 residues. The CDR3 is CASSFEAPDRGSLKTEAFF. Written as DNA, the CDR3 is TGTGCCAGCAGCTTTGAGGCTCCGGACAGGGGAAGTTTAAAAACTGAAGCTTTCTTT.

This clone came up a few times. V usage is TRBV5-4 and J usage is TRBJ2-1, with TRBD2 matching 8 bases. This CDR3 region has 12 residues. Germline lookup yields CDR1 SGHNT and CDR2 YYREEE (reference sequence). Trimming at V came to 4 bases and at J to 10 bases, leaving 4 bases not matched to a gene. The CDR3 DNA sequence: TGTGCCAGCAGCCCGGGGGGGGTCGAGCAGTTCTTC. Protein product: CASSPGGVEQFF.

The genes are TRBV12-3 or TRBV12-4 and TRBJ1-1; the match to TRBD1 covers 7 bases. The ends lost 7 bases at V and 0 bases at J; junction bases unmatched: 2. The CDR3 covers 13 residues. CDR3 loop: CASTGGLNTEAFF. As DNA, the CDR3 is TGTGCCAGCACAGGGGGATTGAACACTGAAGCTTTCTTT.

V usage is TRBV27 and J usage is TRBJ2-7; 7 nucleotides match TRBD2. V was clipped by 2 bases and J by 2 bases; unmatched bases: 3. Germline V gene data show CDR1 as MNHEY and CDR2 as SMNVEV (reference sequence). The CDR3 totals 14 residues. The CDR3 loop reads CASSLKRGAYEQYF. The CDR3 nucleotides read TGTGCCAGCAGTTTAAAGCGGGGAGCCTACGAGCAGTACTTC.

V is TRBV5-8 and J is TRBJ1-5, with 8 nucleotides matching TRBD1. V shed 5 bases, J shed 4 bases, and the junction held 5 bases outside the gene matches. Germline V gives CDR1 SGHTS, CDR2 YDEGEE. The CDR3 has 14 amino acids. In nucleotides, the CDR3 is TGTGCCAGCAGTCCTGGACAGGGAAATCAGCCCCAGCATTTT. This sequence encodes CASSPGQGNQPQHF.

The chain links TRBV2 to TRBJ1-2, with no clear D. Germline V lookup: CDR1 SNHLY, CDR2 FYNNEI. V lost 1 base and J 3 bases, leaving 9 bases between the germline ends. This CDR3 spans 14 amino acids. CDR3 region: CASSEGEGYYGYTF. In nucleotides, the CDR3 is TGTGCCAGCAGTGAAGGCGAGGGCTACTATGGCTACACCTTC.

The chain links TRBV29-1 to TRBJ1-6; 8 bases map to TRBD1. V trimming: 5 bases; J trimming: 7 bases; junction bases outside the gene matches: 7. Germline V lookup: CDR1 SQVTM, CDR2 ANQGSEA. This CDR3 contains 14 residues. CDR3 DNA sequence: TGCAGCGTTAAGACAGGGGAGGTGAATTCACCCCTCCACTTT. It codes for CSVKTGEVNSPLHF.

The gene calls are TRBV5-1 and TRBJ1-2; 7 positions agree with TRBD1. The V segment lost 5 bases and the J segment 4 bases; nucleotides outside the gene matches: 8. Per the germline V gene, CDR1 is SGHRS and CDR2 is YFSETQ. The CDR3 has 14 amino acids. As DNA, the CDR3 is TGCGCCAGCAGTCGCGGGACAGAGTCCTATGGCTACACCTTC. It encodes CASSRGTESYGYTF.

This sequence joins TRBV27 and TRBJ2-2; 7 bases are shared with TRBD2. V shed 7 bases and J 0 bases; nucleotides not matched to a gene: 17. Germline V lookup: CDR1 MNHEY, CDR2 SMNVEV (reference sequence). CDR3 size: 19 residues. The CDR3 DNA sequence: TGTGCCAGCACACCGCGAACTACCTCAAGCGGGACGAACACCGGGGAGCTGTTTTTT. The encoded protein is CASTPRTTSSGTNTGELFF.

The V and J genes are TRBV7-2 and TRBJ2-7; D is perhaps TRBD1 (6 bases). The CDR3 has 15 amino acids. Germline CDR1 reads SGHTA; CDR2 reads FQGNSA. V lost 1 base and J lost 3, with 13 bases in between. This chain's CDR3 is CASSLVPWGLYEQYF. The CDR3 DNA follows: TGTGCCAGCAGCTTAGTTCCGTGGGGGCTCTACGAGCAGTACTTC.

The chain has TRBV6-6 and TRBJ2-2; 7 bases align to TRBD1. The CDR3 sequence is 13 residues long. Germline V CDR1 and CDR2: MNHNY, SVGAGI (reference sequence). V dropped 6 bases and J dropped 7; count of bases not matched to a gene: 5. CDR3 bases: TGTGCCAGCAGCACGACAGGGTACGGGGAGCTGTTTTTT. It specifies CASSTTGYGELFF.

This clone was found once. The chain recombines TRBV12-3 or TRBV12-4 with TRBJ2-1; 8 bases agree with TRBD1. The CDR3 is 11 residues long. The J segment lost 12 bases and the V segment lost 4 bases, leaving 2 bases of the junction unmatched. For the CDR3, the DNA is TGTGCCAGCAGTTCCGGGACAGGGCAGTTCTTC. This encodes CASSSGTGQFF.

The chain is built from TRBV7-2 and TRBJ2-3; D not certain. The CDR3 runs to 14 residues. The germline V and J ends were trimmed by 5 bases and 0 bases, with 9 bases remaining between them. Germline V gene data show CDR1 as SGHTA and CDR2 as FQGNSA. The CDR3 region has the DNA TGTGCCAGCAGCCCTCTGGCTAGCACAGATACGCAGTATTTT. It codes for CASSPLASTDTQYF.

Concerning this clone: One end of the junction is discordant with germline, which a read error may explain. The chain uses TRBV19 and TRBJ2-1, with 8 positions matching TRBD2. This CDR3 contains 15 residues. Germline V gives CDR1 LNHDA, CDR2 SQIVND (reference sequence). The CDR3 DNA reads TGTGCCAGTAGGATAGCGGGAAACTCCTACAATGAGCAGTTCTTC. Translated: CASRIAGNSYNEQFF.